A selection of T cell receptor beta chains follows, all from one sample in a study of response to subunit inactivated influenza vaccine. In TCRdb, the RT-PCR reads were re-called with MiXCR into one record per CDR3 protein. The sample lists just under 550,000 distinct CDR3 sequences; roughly 25% were seen once. The sample was also linked to a second study, of T cells expressing NK-cell markers.

The source was CD4+ T cells sorted from PBMCs, collected approximately 12 days after vaccination. The source of these receptors is a man in his fifties or sixties who received an inactivated influenza vaccine. The CDR3 runs from the conserved cysteine through the conserved F or W. The D gene is left open where the match is weak. Size is omitted from some rows. Given values are once, few, many or a class for expanded clones.

clone_size: many
j_call: TRBJ2-1
d_call: -
v_call: TRBV4-2
cdr3_nt: TGTGCCAGCAGCCAAGATAGGCGGGGTGAGCAGTTCTTC
cdr3_aa: CASSQDRRGEQFF

clone_size: -
j_call: TRBJ1-1
d_call: -
v_call: TRBV28
cdr3_nt: TGTGCCAGCAGACCAGAATGGACTGAAGCTTTCTTT
cdr3_aa: CASRPEWTEAFF

clone_size: -
j_call: TRBJ2-4
d_call: TRBD2
v_call: TRBV5-1
cdr3_nt: TGCGCCACCCCCTCCGGGGCTAGCGGGGCCAAATTAGCCAAAAACATTCAGTACTTC
cdr3_aa: CATPSGASGAKLAKNIQYF

clone_size: -
j_call: TRBJ2-7
d_call: -
v_call: TRBV23-1
cdr3_nt: TGCGCCAGCAGTCGCCGTCACCCAAACTCCTACGAGCAGTACTTC
cdr3_aa: CASSRRHPNSYEQYF

clone_size: few
j_call: TRBJ2-1
d_call: TRBD2
v_call: TRBV7-9
cdr3_nt: TGTGCCAGCAGCTGGGGGAGGGGTGAGCAGTTCTTC
cdr3_aa: CASSWGRGEQFF

clone_size: -
j_call: TRBJ2-7
d_call: TRBD1
v_call: TRBV18
cdr3_nt: TGTGCCAGCTCACCGAGGGACAGGCCTTCCTACGAGCAGTACTTC
cdr3_aa: CASSPRDRPSYEQYF

clone_size: -
j_call: TRBJ2-1
d_call: -
v_call: TRBV12-3/TRBV12-4
cdr3_nt: TGTGCCAGCAGTTTAGCGCAGGTGGCCAGGGCGGCCTACAATGAGCAGTTCTTC
cdr3_aa: CASSLAQVARAAYNEQFF

clone_size: -
j_call: TRBJ2-5
d_call: -
v_call: TRBV5-1
cdr3_nt: TGCGCCAGCAGCTTGGCCCGGGCAGCCCAAGAGACCCAGTACTTC
cdr3_aa: CASSLARAAQETQYF

clone_size: -
j_call: TRBJ1-1
d_call: -
v_call: TRBV20-1
cdr3_nt: TGCAGTGCTAGTGGGACTCGGGGGGGATGGGATGAAGCTTTCTTT
cdr3_aa: CSASGTRGGWDEAFF

clone_size: -
j_call: TRBJ1-6
d_call: -
v_call: TRBV14
cdr3_nt: TGTGCCAGCAGCCAAGATGCAGGACCGTCACCCCTCCACTTT
cdr3_aa: CASSQDAGPSPLHF

clone_size: -
j_call: TRBJ2-3
d_call: TRBD1
v_call: TRBV20-1
cdr3_nt: TGCAGTGCCGTAAACAGGGGATCCGGCACAGATACGCAGTATTTT
cdr3_aa: CSAVNRGSGTDTQYF

clone_size: few
j_call: TRBJ2-5
d_call: -
v_call: TRBV11-2
cdr3_nt: TGTGCCAGCAGGGGGATTAGTAGGAGCCCCTCGCAAGAGACCCAGTACTTC
cdr3_aa: CASRGISRSPSQETQYF

clone_size: many
j_call: TRBJ2-7
d_call: TRBD2
v_call: TRBV7-2
cdr3_nt: TGTGCCAGCAAACTACTAGCGGGAGTTCACGAGCAGTACTTC
cdr3_aa: CASKLLAGVHEQYF

clone_size: once
j_call: TRBJ2-1
d_call: TRBD2
v_call: TRBV3-1
cdr3_nt: TGTGCCAGCAGCCGGTTGGCGGGAGGGCCTAAATTCTTC
cdr3_aa: CASSRLAGGPKFF

clone_size: many
j_call: TRBJ1-1
d_call: -
v_call: TRBV5-5
cdr3_nt: TGTGCCAGCAGCTTGGTCATGAACACTGAAGCTTTCTTT
cdr3_aa: CASSLVMNTEAFF

clone_size: -
j_call: TRBJ1-4
d_call: TRBD1
v_call: TRBV20-1
cdr3_nt: TGCAGTGCCAACCAGGGGGCGGGTATTGAAAAACTGTTTTTT
cdr3_aa: CSANQGAGIEKLFF

clone_size: few
j_call: TRBJ1-3
d_call: TRBD1
v_call: TRBV7-9
cdr3_nt: TGTGCCAGCAGCACCGGACAGGCTGGAAACACCATATATTTT
cdr3_aa: CASSTGQAGNTIYF

clone_size: few
j_call: TRBJ2-1
d_call: TRBD2
v_call: TRBV5-5
cdr3_nt: TGTGCCAGCAGCTTATCTAGCGGGAGGGGCCCGTACAATGAGCAGTTCTTC
cdr3_aa: CASSLSSGRGPYNEQFF

clone_size: -
j_call: TRBJ2-2
d_call: TRBD2
v_call: TRBV4-2
cdr3_nt: TGTGCCAGCAGCCAGGGACCAGCGGGATCGGACACCGGGGAGCTGTTTTTT
cdr3_aa: CASSQGPAGSDTGELFF

clone_size: few
j_call: TRBJ1-1
d_call: -
v_call: TRBV29-1
cdr3_nt: TGCAGCGTTGAAGAGGGGCGAGCTTTCTTT
cdr3_aa: CSVEEGRAFF

clone_size: few
j_call: TRBJ1-1
d_call: TRBD1
v_call: TRBV6-2/TRBV6-3
cdr3_nt: TGTGCCAGCAAATCACAGGGGCCTGAAGCTTTCTTT
cdr3_aa: CASKSQGPEAFF

clone_size: -
j_call: TRBJ2-3
d_call: TRBD2
v_call: TRBV25-1
cdr3_nt: TGTGCCAGCAGGGGACTAGCGGGAGATACGCAGTATTTT
cdr3_aa: CASRGLAGDTQYF

clone_size: few
j_call: TRBJ1-2
d_call: TRBD1
v_call: TRBV20-1
cdr3_nt: TGCAGTGCTAGTGGACAGGATCTTGGCTACACCTTC
cdr3_aa: CSASGQDLGYTF

clone_size: -
j_call: TRBJ1-4
d_call: -
v_call: TRBV2
cdr3_nt: TGTGCCAGCAGTGATGAAGAAAAACTGTTTTTT
cdr3_aa: CASSDEEKLFF

clone_size: few
j_call: TRBJ2-3
d_call: TRBD2
v_call: TRBV29-1
cdr3_nt: TGCAGCGTTCGAGGGAGGGCGGCAGATACGCAGTATTTT
cdr3_aa: CSVRGRAADTQYF

clone_size: few
j_call: TRBJ2-7
d_call: -
v_call: TRBV3-1
cdr3_nt: TGTGCCAGCAGCCAAGCGGAAGAGCAGTACTTC
cdr3_aa: CASSQAEEQYF

clone_size: -
j_call: TRBJ2-1
d_call: -
v_call: TRBV7-3
cdr3_nt: TGTGCCAGCAGCTTAATGCCCGGGAATGAGCAGTTCTTC
cdr3_aa: CASSLMPGNEQFF

clone_size: -
j_call: TRBJ2-3
d_call: -
v_call: TRBV7-2
cdr3_nt: TGTGCCAGCAGCCAGGGGACGTGGGGAGATACGCAGTATTTT
cdr3_aa: CASSQGTWGDTQYF

clone_size: -
j_call: TRBJ1-1
d_call: TRBD1
v_call: TRBV12-3/TRBV12-4
cdr3_nt: TGTGCCAGCAGAGCTACCGGGACAGGGGAAGTGAGCACTGAAGCTTTCTTT
cdr3_aa: CASRATGTGEVSTEAFF

clone_size: few
j_call: TRBJ2-1
d_call: -
v_call: TRBV29-1
cdr3_nt: TGCAGCGTTGAAGATCTGGGGACGAGGAGGGATGAGCTGTTCTTC
cdr3_aa: CSVEDLGTRRDELFF

clone_size: many
j_call: TRBJ1-1
d_call: -
v_call: TRBV5-1
cdr3_nt: TGCGCCAGCAGCGTGGGACCGAGCAACACTGAAGCTTTCTTT
cdr3_aa: CASSVGPSNTEAFF

clone_size: few
j_call: TRBJ2-5
d_call: TRBD2
v_call: TRBV4-1
cdr3_nt: TGCGCCAGCAGCCAGACTTATAGCGGGATGGCGGGAGAGACCCAGTACTTC
cdr3_aa: CASSQTYSGMAGETQYF

clone_size: -
j_call: TRBJ2-1
d_call: TRBD1
v_call: TRBV7-2
cdr3_nt: TGTGCCAGCAGCTTCCCGGGACAGTTCCCATACAATGAGCAGTTCTTC
cdr3_aa: CASSFPGQFPYNEQFF

clone_size: -
j_call: TRBJ2-2
d_call: TRBD2
v_call: TRBV7-9
cdr3_nt: TGTGCCAGCAGCTTTCTCGGGAGGGCCCTAAACACCGGGGAGCTGTTTTTT
cdr3_aa: CASSFLGRALNTGELFF

clone_size: many
j_call: TRBJ2-7
d_call: -
v_call: TRBV7-2
cdr3_nt: TGTGCCAGCGCTAGAAACAGGGCGGGCAGCTACGAGCAGTACTTC
cdr3_aa: CASARNRAGSYEQYF

clone_size: -
j_call: TRBJ2-5
d_call: -
v_call: TRBV20-1
cdr3_nt: TGCAGTGCGGACACAGGGTTCCTGACTCAAGAGACCCAGTACTTC
cdr3_aa: CSADTGFLTQETQYF

clone_size: few
j_call: TRBJ2-7
d_call: -
v_call: TRBV6-1
cdr3_nt: TGTGCCAGCAGCTCTCCGGACCGCAGGAGCTACGAGCAGTACTTC
cdr3_aa: CASSSPDRRSYEQYF

clone_size: -
j_call: TRBJ2-4
d_call: -
v_call: TRBV5-6
cdr3_nt: TGTGCCAGCAGCTTCCTATTAGCCAAAAACATTCAGTACTTC
cdr3_aa: CASSFLLAKNIQYF

clone_size: -
j_call: TRBJ2-7
d_call: -
v_call: TRBV11-2
cdr3_nt: TGTGCCAGCAGCTTAGGCTGGGGTTCGACCTACGAGCAGTACTTC
cdr3_aa: CASSLGWGSTYEQYF

clone_size: few
j_call: TRBJ2-2
d_call: -
v_call: TRBV30
cdr3_nt: TGTGCCTGGAGTGTTCAGAACACCGGGGAGCTGTTTTTT
cdr3_aa: CAWSVQNTGELFF

clone_size: few
j_call: TRBJ2-3
d_call: TRBD2
v_call: TRBV7-2
cdr3_nt: TGTGCCAGCAGCTTAGCGGGTGGAGCGGGGGGGCGTACGCAGTATTTT
cdr3_aa: CASSLAGGAGGRTQYF

clone_size: many
j_call: TRBJ1-5
d_call: -
v_call: TRBV5-6
cdr3_nt: TGTGCCAGCAGCTCTAATTACGGGATTGGCAATCAGCCCCAGCATTTT
cdr3_aa: CASSSNYGIGNQPQHF

clone_size: many
j_call: TRBJ2-1
d_call: TRBD2
v_call: TRBV5-1
cdr3_nt: TGCGCCAGCAGCGGGACGACTAGCGGGACCTACAATGAGCAGTTCTTC
cdr3_aa: CASSGTTSGTYNEQFF

clone_size: -
j_call: TRBJ2-3
d_call: TRBD1
v_call: TRBV11-2
cdr3_nt: TGTGCCAGCAGCCCCTGGGGACAGGGGCTCGGTACGCAGTATTTT
cdr3_aa: CASSPWGQGLGTQYF

clone_size: few
j_call: TRBJ1-1
d_call: -
v_call: TRBV27
cdr3_nt: TGTGCCAGCAGTCCGAGGGACGGACGGAACACTGAAGCTTTCTTT
cdr3_aa: CASSPRDGRNTEAFF

clone_size: -
j_call: TRBJ2-7
d_call: -
v_call: TRBV6-2/TRBV6-3
cdr3_nt: TGTGCCAGCAGTTCGATGACAGAAACCTACGAGCAGTACTTC
cdr3_aa: CASSSMTETYEQYF

clone_size: -
j_call: TRBJ1-2
d_call: -
v_call: TRBV7-9
cdr3_nt: TGTGCCAGCAGCTCCCCTACAGGACCCCTCTATGGCTACACCTTC
cdr3_aa: CASSSPTGPLYGYTF

clone_size: many
j_call: TRBJ1-5
d_call: -
v_call: TRBV5-1
cdr3_nt: TGCGCCAGCAGCTTAAGGGTTGGTCAGCCCCAGCATTTT
cdr3_aa: CASSLRVGQPQHF

clone_size: few
j_call: TRBJ2-5
d_call: -
v_call: TRBV7-9
cdr3_nt: TGTGCCAGCAGCTCGTGGACACCCCCAGAAGAGACCCAGTACTTC
cdr3_aa: CASSSWTPPEETQYF

clone_size: -
j_call: TRBJ2-1
d_call: TRBD1
v_call: TRBV20-1
cdr3_nt: TGCAGTGCATGGGACAGCATCAAGTCGCTGGATGAGCAGTTCTTC
cdr3_aa: CSAWDSIKSLDEQFF

clone_size: many
j_call: TRBJ2-1
d_call: -
v_call: TRBV7-8
cdr3_nt: TGTGCCAGCAGCTTAGTTATGCGGCGGGTCTACAATGAGCAGTTCTTC
cdr3_aa: CASSLVMRRVYNEQFF

clone_size: few
j_call: TRBJ2-7
d_call: TRBD2
v_call: TRBV3-1
cdr3_nt: TGTGCCAGCAGCTGGACCCCGAGCGGGGGCTCCTACGAGCAGTACTTC
cdr3_aa: CASSWTPSGGSYEQYF